Sequencing of this T cell receptor (beta chain) was carried out in a study of Ad26.COV2.S vaccination and SARS-CoV-2 variants. Trimming pared 2 bases from V and 6 bases from J, leaving 12 bases between. CDR3 length equals 14 residues. Germline V gives CDR1 SGHRS, CDR2 YFSETQ. Treatment meaning: roughly 18 received Ad26.COV2.S at low or high dose, single or two shots; about 5 received placebo; per-sample allocation not given. Sampling occurred on day 63 after the first vaccine or placebo injection. The repertoire was sequenced with immunoSEQ multiplex PCR; TCRdb's copy has only in-frame clones and lacks some. In the table there are hundreds of thousands of clones, approximately 90% of which are singletons.

This sequence was found in a person between 18 and 59 years old who received the Ad26.COV2.S COVID-19 vaccine or a placebo. The source material was peripheral blood, sampled in a trial of Ad26.COV2.S vaccine versus placebo. This chain uses TRBV5-1 with TRBJ1-5, with D possibly matching TRBD1 (5 bases). The CDR3 bases are TGCGCCAGCAGCTTAGGGGTTCTCGGTCAGCCCCAGCATTTT. Translation: CASSLGVLGQPQHF. Full variable domain (rest looked up from reference TRBV5-1 and TRBJ1-5): KAGVTQTPRYLIKTRGQQVTLSCSPISGHRSVSWYQQTPGQGLQFLFEYFSETQRNKGNFPGRFSGRQFSNSRSEMNVSTLELGDSALYLCASSLGVLGQPQHFGDGTRLSIL.